The T cell receptor beta chain under discussion was sequenced for a study of early T cells in non-severe SARS-CoV-2 infection. Germline loops: CDR1 SGDLS, CDR2 YYNGEE. The junction had 9 bases not matched to a gene; V was cut back by 4 bases and J by 6 bases. The CDR3 sequence is 14 residues long. There are a few counts of this clonotype. TCRdb redid the calling of the 5' RACE reads with MiXCR, one entry per CDR3 protein. The sample consists of around 60,000 distinct CDR3 sequences, around 21% of them appearing once. V is TRBV9 and J is TRBJ1-1; 7 positions agree with TRBD1. The source material was whole blood, sampled at baseline. This sequence was found in an adult who was a healthcare worker with PCR-confirmed SARS-CoV-2 infection or an uninfected control (not recorded which). This CDR3 reads CASSRAGQGAEAFF. Written as DNA, the CDR3 is TGTGCCAGCAGCAGAGCCGGCCAGGGGGCTGAAGCTTTCTTT.